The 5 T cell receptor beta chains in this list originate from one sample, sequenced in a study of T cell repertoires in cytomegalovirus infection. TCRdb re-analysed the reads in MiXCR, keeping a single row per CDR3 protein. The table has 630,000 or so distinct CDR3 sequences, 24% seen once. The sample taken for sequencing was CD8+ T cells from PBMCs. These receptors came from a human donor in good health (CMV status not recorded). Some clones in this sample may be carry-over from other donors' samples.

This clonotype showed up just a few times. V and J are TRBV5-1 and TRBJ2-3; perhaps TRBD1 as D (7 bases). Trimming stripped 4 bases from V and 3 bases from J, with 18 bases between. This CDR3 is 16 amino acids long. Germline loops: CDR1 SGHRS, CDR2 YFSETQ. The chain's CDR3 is CASSTRQGLPTDTQYF. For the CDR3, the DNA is TGCGCCAGCAGCACCCGACAGGGACTCCCGACAGATACGCAGTATTTT.

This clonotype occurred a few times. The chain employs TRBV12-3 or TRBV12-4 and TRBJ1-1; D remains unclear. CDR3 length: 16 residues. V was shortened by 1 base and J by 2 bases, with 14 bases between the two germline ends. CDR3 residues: CASSLDGRVKNTEAFF. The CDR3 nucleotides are TGTGCCAGCAGTTTAGACGGGAGGGTCAAAAACACTGAAGCTTTCTTT.

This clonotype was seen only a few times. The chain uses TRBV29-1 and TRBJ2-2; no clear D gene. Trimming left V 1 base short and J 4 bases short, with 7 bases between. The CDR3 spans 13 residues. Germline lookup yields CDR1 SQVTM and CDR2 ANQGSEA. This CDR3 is CSVEATGTGELFF. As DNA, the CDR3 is TGCAGCGTTGAAGCAACCGGCACCGGGGAGCTGTTTTTT.

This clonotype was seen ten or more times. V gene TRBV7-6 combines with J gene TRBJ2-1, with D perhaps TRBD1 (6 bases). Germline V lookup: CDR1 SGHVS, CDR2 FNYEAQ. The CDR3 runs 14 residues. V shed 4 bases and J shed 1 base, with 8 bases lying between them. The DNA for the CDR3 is TGTGCCAGCAGCTACGGACAGTCCTACAATGAGCAGTTCTTC. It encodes CASSYGQSYNEQFF. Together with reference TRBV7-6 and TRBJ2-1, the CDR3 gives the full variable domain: GAGVSQSPRYKVTKRGQDVALRCDPISGHVSLYWYRQALGQGPEFLTYFNYEAQQDKSGLPNDRFSAERPEGSISTLTIQRTEQRDSAMYRCASSYGQSYNEQFFGPGTRLTVL.

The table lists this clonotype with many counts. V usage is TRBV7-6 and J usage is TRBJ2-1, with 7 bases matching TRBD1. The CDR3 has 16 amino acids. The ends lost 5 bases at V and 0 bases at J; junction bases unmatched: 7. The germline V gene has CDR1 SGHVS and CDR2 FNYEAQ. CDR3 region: CASSLGGVGSYNEQFF. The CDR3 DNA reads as TGTGCCAGCAGCCTAGGGGGCGTGGGCTCCTACAATGAGCAGTTCTTC. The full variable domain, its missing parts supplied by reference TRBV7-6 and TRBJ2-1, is GAGVSQSPRYKVTKRGQDVALRCDPISGHVSLYWYRQALGQGPEFLTYFNYEAQQDKSGLPNDRFSAERPEGSISTLTIQRTEQRDSAMYRCASSLGGVGSYNEQFFGPGTRLTVL.